The clone carrying this TCR beta chain was counted between two and nine times. Its antigen remains unknown. The data belong to a study of T-cell reconstitution after alpha-beta-depleted transplantation in children. Unique molecular identifiers were built into the TCRbeta library. A single record per CDR3 protein comes from TCRdb applying MiXCR to the PCR reads. The sample records hundreds of thousands of distinct CDR3 sequences, under 20% being singletons. Whole-study findings and limits: T-cell counts and diversity at one year following transplant were attributed mainly to newly produced T cells. It was surviving recipient T cells and thymic progenitors that gave some patients high TCRbeta diversity at day 60. Expanded clones from the graft, numbering several hundred, reportedly supplied alpha-beta T cells about two months after transplant.

Germline V gene data show CDR1 as MNHNY and CDR2 as SVGAGI (reference sequence). V was pared by 2 bases and J by 9 bases, with 11 bases between. The length of the CDR3 is 13 residues. The sequences come from PBMCs, mostly from graft donor cells, collected 360 days after TCRalphabeta/CD19-depleted stem cell transplant. The clonotype originates from a boy under three years old who had a stem cell transplant for Wiskott-Aldrich syndrome, so the T cells may come from the graft donor. This rearrangement joins TRBV6-6 to TRBJ2-1; possible D gene TRBD1, 5 bases. The CDR3 protein is CASSYGALGEQFF. Here the CDR3 DNA reads TGTGCCAGCAGTTACGGGGCTTTGGGTGAGCAGTTCTTC.